This paragraph covers one T cell receptor beta chain sequence. This clonotype is deemed medium-sized (0.01 to 0.1%). Its cognate antigen has yet to be identified. Per-base quality was not reported, and no clone a single base away is much larger than it. The data originate from a study of T cells generated in artificial thymic organoids (dated by TCRdb to the late 2010s). Notes on the research overall: In some experiments, thymic T cells were further FACS-purified to deplete CD4 immature single positive or double positive precursors. The study compared the TCR alpha and beta CDR3 repertoires of CD8 single positive T cells derived from in vitro artificial thymic organoids against those of naive CD8 T cells from thymus and peripheral blood. The repertoire sequencing data shown were described as representative of three independent experiments.

The CDR3 measures 14 amino acids from cysteine to phenylalanine. Kept here is only the CDR3 DNA, which spans 42 bases and is read in frame from base 1. For CDR1 and CDR2, the germline V gene lists SGHVS and FQNEAQ. V lost 1 base and J lost 10 bases; the stretch between them is 14 bases long. Overall results and qualifications from the work: The TCR clonotype diversity of organoid-derived CD8 single positive T cells was physiological and comparable to that of naive CD8 T cells from thymus and blood.

Primary CD8+ T cells were enriched by magnetic beads using the Miltenyi CD8+ T cell Isolation Kit. Organoid and thymic CD3+TCRalphabeta+CD8 single positive T cells were FACS sorted before RNA extraction. For each sample, total RNA was purified from about 40,000 to 200,000 sorted cells using the RNeasy Micro kit, and RNA quality was assessed on an Agilent RNA 6000 Nano chip. Thymic fragments were dissected, disrupted by pipetting and passed through a 70 um strainer to release thymocytes. Separate semi-nested PCR amplifications were run for the TCRalpha and TCRbeta libraries, using Advantage 2 and reverse primers located in the TRAC or TRBC constant regions. Between about 3 and 500 ng of total RNA was used as input for first-strand cDNA synthesis. TCR cDNA libraries were generated by 5'-RACE using the SMARTer PCR cDNA Synthesis kit, with a poly-dT primer employed for first-strand synthesis. The semi-nested reverse primers in the constant regions carried 5-nucleotide sample-specific barcodes, and the PCR products were cleaned up with the Zymo DNA Clean and Concentrator-5 kit. Up to ten barcoded samples were pooled, ligated to Illumina adaptors and sequenced as 2 x 150 bp paired-end reads on an Illumina MiSeq. Per the source publication's procedure: After demultiplexing, reads were aligned with BLAT to a custom library containing all human TRAV, TRAJ, TRBV, TRBD and TRBJ combinations from IMGT. The best BLAT hits were picked using pslCDnaFilter (-maxAligns=1, -ignoreIntrons), and custom Perl scripts were used to calculate clonotype frequencies. TCRdb reran the public reads through fastp at Q25 and MiXCR, keeping productive beta chains. Every CDR3 protein is listed once, alongside the most common genes and DNA of its rows. TCRdb, not the authors, supplied the V and J calls. The sample profile shows about 2,500 distinct CDR3 sequences; approximately 10% of them were found once. The ten biggest clones cover 2.8% of the sample.

The origin of this receptor is a human donor who gave cord blood stem cells for thymic organoid culture, a cardiac surgery patient who gave postnatal thymus, or a blood donor (not recorded which). The chain employs TRBV7-8 and TRBJ1-5; TRBD1 might be the D gene, on 6 matching bases. The sequencing input was naive CD8+ T cells from the thymus. Explained via the paper, the cell subset or site label denotes: CD3+TCRalphabeta+CD8SP T cells; for blood, CD45RO-CCR7+ naive CD8+ T cells. The CDR3 region: CASSLGGRGTPQHF. The DNA is as follows: TGTGCCAGCAGCTTAGGGGGCAGGGGCACTCCCCAGCATTTT. With all but the CDR3 taken from the reference TRBV7-8 and TRBJ1-5 genes, the full variable domain is: GAGVSQSPRYKVAKRGQDVALRCDPISGHVSLFWYQQALGQGPEFLTYFQNEAQLDKSGLPSDRFFAERPEGSVSTLKIQRTQQEDSAVYLCASSLGGRGTPQHFGDGTRLSIL.